This is a list of T cell receptor beta chains from one sample in a study of cytotoxic CD8 clonotypes in ibrutinib-treated CLL. Data came from immunoSEQ multiplex PCR; TCRdb stores just in-frame clones and leaves some out. The table lists more than 140,000 clones, approximately 75% of them singletons. Here the sequenced sample was PBMCs, taken after 12 months of ibrutinib treatment. The receptors were sampled from a human donor with chronic lymphocytic leukemia. The CDR3 runs from the conserved cysteine through the conserved F or W. A D gene is named only where the DNA matches it firmly. Some rows mark clone size as missing; the rest say once, few, many or name a class of expanded clone.

d_call clone_size j_call v_call cdr3_aa cdr3_nt
TRBD1 . TRBJ2-7 TRBV28 CASSFSLDRGLEQYF TGTGCCAGCAGTTTCTCCTTAGACAGGGGGCTTGAGCAGTACTTC
. . TRBJ1-2 TRBV15 CATSSTQGGHGYTF TGTGCCACCAGCAGCACCCAGGGAGGGCATGGCTACACCTTC
. . TRBJ2-7 TRBV6-5 CASSQGGSTYEQYF TGTGCCAGCAGTCAAGGGGGGTCCACCTACGAGCAGTACTTC
. . TRBJ2-7 TRBV4-3 CASSQGWGPYEQYF TGCGCCAGCAGCCAAGGTTGGGGCCCCTACGAGCAGTACTTC
. few TRBJ1-5 TRBV30 CAWSRTVSNQPQHF TGTGCCTGGAGTCGGACAGTTAGCAATCAGCCCCAGCATTTT
. . TRBJ2-1 TRBV2 CASSENPHGLSSYNEQFF TGTGCCAGCAGTGAGAACCCGCATGGATTGAGCTCCTACAATGAGCAGTTCTTC
TRBD2 . TRBJ2-7 TRBV10-3 CAISEGLAGYEQYF TGTGCCATCAGTGAGGGGCTAGCGGGCTACGAGCAGTACTTC
TRBD2 many TRBJ2-4 TRBV11-2 CASSTRGGGNIQYF TGTGCCAGCAGCACCCGCGGGGGTGGGAACATTCAGTACTTC
. . TRBJ2-2 TRBV7-2 CASSLATGAQNTGELFF TGTGCCAGCAGCTTAGCGACGGGGGCCCAGAACACCGGGGAGCTGTTTTTT
. few TRBJ2-1 TRBV15 CATSRDQVDSYNEQFF TGTGCCACCAGCAGAGATCAGGTCGACTCCTACAATGAGCAGTTCTTC
TRBD1 . TRBJ1-1 TRBV9 CASSHTGQGIGMNTEAFF TGTGCCAGCAGCCATACAGGACAGGGTATTGGGATGAACACTGAAGCTTTCTTT
. . TRBJ1-2 TRBV5-1 CASSLAAGLDYGYTF TGCGCCAGCAGCTTGGCCGCAGGGTTGGACTATGGCTACACCTTC
. . TRBJ2-7 TRBV10-2 CASLTDTDYEQYF TGCGCCAGTCTGACAGACACAGACTACGAGCAGTACTTC
TRBD2 . TRBJ2-1 TRBV7-6 CARRGLAMNRGEQFF TGTGCCAGGAGAGGACTAGCGATGAACCGAGGTGAGCAGTTCTTC
TRBD1 . TRBJ2-4 TRBV25-1 CASSETGTGGNIQYF TGTGCCAGCAGTGAAACGGGGACAGGGGGAAACATTCAGTACTTC
. . TRBJ2-1 TRBV4-3 CASSQDGRSDNEQFF TGCGCCAGCAGCCAAGACGGCAGATCCGACAATGAGCAGTTCTTC
. . TRBJ1-3 TRBV19 CASTLGLSGNTIYF TGTGCCAGTACTCTGGGCCTCTCTGGAAACACCATATATTTT
. . TRBJ1-4 TRBV2 CASSAGPGATNEKLFF TGTGCCAGCAGTGCAGGTCCAGGGGCAACTAATGAAAAACTGTTTTTT
. . TRBJ1-5 TRBV18 CASSPGGNQPQHF TGTGCCAGCTCACCCGGCGGGAATCAGCCCCAGCATTTT
. . TRBJ1-3 TRBV7-3 CASSTGTGNTIYF TGTGCCAGCAGTACCGGGACAGGAAACACCATATATTTT
. . TRBJ2-5 TRBV5-1 CASRPGLKETQYF TGCGCCAGCAGGCCGGGACTGAAAGAGACCCAGTACTTC
. . TRBJ2-7 TRBV4-3 CASSLGRAPFGYEQYF TGCGCCAGCTCATTAGGCAGGGCCCCCTTTGGCTACGAGCAGTACTTC
TRBD1 . TRBJ1-5 TRBV28 CASSPTGQGTGNQPQHF TGTGCCAGCAGCCCCACGGGACAGGGGACGGGCAATCAGCCCCAGCATTTT
. . TRBJ1-2 TRBV4-2 CASSQDSQGPSYGYTF TGTGCCAGCAGCCAAGATTCCCAAGGGCCGAGCTATGGCTACACCTTC
TRBD1 . TRBJ1-3 TRBV30 CAWSQGASGNTIYF TGTGCCTGGAGCCAGGGGGCTTCTGGAAACACCATATATTTT
. once TRBJ2-7 TRBV11-3 CASSPPLGSGTYEQYF TGTGCCAGCAGCCCACCGTTAGGTAGCGGAACCTACGAGCAGTACTTC
TRBD1 . TRBJ2-3 TRBV9 CASSPSDLDRTGGPTQYF TGTGCCAGCAGCCCCAGCGACCTGGACCGGACAGGCGGACCTACGCAGTATTTT
. . TRBJ2-6 TRBV13 CASSSGHISGANVLTF TGTGCCAGCAGCTCGGGACACATCTCTGGGGCCAACGTCCTGACTTTC
. . TRBJ1-4 TRBV7-9 CASSPHATNEKLFF TGTGCCAGCAGCCCCCATGCAACTAATGAAAAACTGTTTTTT
TRBD1 . TRBJ2-7 TRBV28 CASSSRRDSTLGGYEQYF TGTGCCAGCAGTTCACGTCGGGACAGCACCCTTGGGGGATACGAGCAGTACTTC
. . TRBJ2-3 TRBV20-1 CSASKGDTQYF TGCAGTGCTAGCAAGGGGGATACGCAGTATTTT
TRBD1 . TRBJ1-1 TRBV19 CASKLSGTGVPKAFF TGTGCCAGTAAGTTGTCGGGGACAGGGGTTCCTAAAGCTTTCTTT
. few TRBJ2-3 TRBV6-5 CASSYSGPTDTQYF TGTGCCAGCAGTTACTCAGGGCCCACAGATACGCAGTATTTT
. . TRBJ2-7 TRBV7-9 CASIDGTSYEQYF TGTGCCAGCATCGACGGGACCTCCTACGAGCAGTACTTC
TRBD2 . TRBJ2-7 TRBV30 CAWSFRLAVHEQYF TGTGCCTGGAGTTTTAGACTAGCGGTTCACGAGCAGTACTTC
. . TRBJ1-6 TRBV30 CAWSVQFNSPLHF TGTGCCTGGAGTGTACAGTTTAATTCACCCCTCCACTTT
. . TRBJ2-2 TRBV18 CASSPRFSGPPNTGELFF TGTGCCAGCTCACCAAGGTTTTCAGGCCCCCCGAACACCGGGGAGCTGTTTTTT
TRBD1 . TRBJ2-3 TRBV30 CAWSVDREAPDTQYF TGTGCCTGGAGTGTGGACAGGGAGGCCCCAGATACGCAGTATTTT
TRBD2 once TRBJ2-1 TRBV12-5 CASGWGTSGNDEQFF TGTGCTAGTGGTTGGGGGACTAGCGGGAACGATGAGCAGTTCTTC
TRBD1 . TRBJ1-2 TRBV30 CAWGQGYGYTF TGTGCCTGGGGACAGGGCTATGGCTACACCTTC
. . TRBJ2-7 TRBV11-1 CASSLDNLYEQYF TGTGCCAGCAGCTTAGACAATCTCTACGAGCAGTACTTC
. . TRBJ2-7 TRBV30 CAWDIGSYEQYF TGTGCCTGGGACATCGGCTCCTACGAGCAGTACTTC
TRBD1 . TRBJ2-7 TRBV18 CASSPSDRAYEQYF TGTGCCAGCTCACCGAGCGACAGGGCCTACGAGCAGTACTTC
TRBD1 . TRBJ1-2 TRBV28 CASSSPGQGGGYTF TGTGCCAGCAGTTCACCCGGACAGGGGGGAGGCTACACCTTC
. . TRBJ1-2 TRBV13 CASSLVSARRGELVTIGYTF TGTGCCAGCAGCTTAGTCTCCGCTCGGAGGGGGGAATTAGTTACTATTGGCTACACCTTC